These T cell receptor beta chains were read from a single sample in a study of shared T cell receptors in the human thymus. Some clones are missing from TCRdb's copy, which holds only in-frame ones; the method was immunoSEQ multiplex PCR. The sample shows 630,000 or so clones, around 87% of them seen only once. A further study also used this sample, focusing on human thymus T cells.

The sequencing sample was made of thymocytes. The source is a boy in the first two years of life with a congenital heart defect. Both conserved end residues are part of each CDR3. A D gene is named only where the DNA matches it firmly. Clone sizes are given selectively: once, few, many, or a class where the clone is expanded.

j_gene,d_gene,abundance,v_gene,CDR3nt,CDR3aa
TRBJ2-3,-,-,TRBV4-3,TGCGCCAGCAGCCAAGATAGAAAGGGGGAGAGGAAAGATACGCAGTATTTT,CASSQDRKGERKDTQYF
TRBJ1-4,TRBD1,-,TRBV5-1,TGCGCCAGCAGGCCCCAGGGGGCGGAGGGAGAAAAACTGTTTTTT,CASRPQGAEGEKLFF
TRBJ2-3,TRBD2,-,TRBV27,TGTGCCAGCAGTTTAGCGGGAGGGCCAGATACGCAGTATTTT,CASSLAGGPDTQYF
TRBJ1-2,TRBD1,-,TRBV28,TGTGCCAGCAGTTTATTCCCCCGAACCTCCAAAAACAGGGGAAGACTCTATGGCTACACCTTC,CASSLFPRTSKNRGRLYGYTF
TRBJ2-7,-,once,TRBV6-5,TGTGCCAGCACGGGGGGCCCCTACGAGCAGTACTTC,CASTGGPYEQYF
TRBJ2-5,TRBD2,-,TRBV6-1,TGTGCCAGCAGCGAGGGACGGGACTACAAGACCCAGTACTTC,CASSEGRDYKTQYF
TRBJ1-6,TRBD1,-,TRBV28,TGTGCCAGCAGCTTAAGAAAGGGACAGGATAATTCACCCCTCCACTTT,CASSLRKGQDNSPLHF
TRBJ2-7,-,-,TRBV14,TGTGCCAGCAGCCAACGCTCCTACGAGCAGTACTTC,CASSQRSYEQYF
TRBJ2-1,TRBD2,-,TRBV5-6,TGTGCCAGCAGCTATAGCGGGAGGATCAATGAGCAGTTCTTC,CASSYSGRINEQFF
TRBJ2-6,TRBD1,-,TRBV4-1,TGCGCCAGCAGCCCCCGGGACAGGGACCCCTCTGGGGCCAACGTCCTGACTTTC,CASSPRDRDPSGANVLTF
TRBJ2-6,-,once,TRBV21-1,TGTGCCAGCAGCAAAGGGGGACAGGTTTCCTACTCTGGGGCCAACGTCCTGACTTTC,CASSKGGQVSYSGANVLTF
TRBJ2-7,TRBD1,-,TRBV5-1,TGCGCCAGCAGCCGATCGGGACAGGACCCAAGCGAGCAGTACTTC,CASSRSGQDPSEQYF
TRBJ2-5,TRBD1,-,TRBV11-2,TGTGCCAGCAGCTTAGCCCGGGACAGGGAAAAAGAGACCCAGTACTTC,CASSLARDREKETQYF
TRBJ1-6,-,-,TRBV7-9,TGTGCCAGCAGCTTAAGCGAAGGTCATTCACCCCTCCACTTT,CASSLSEGHSPLHF
TRBJ2-7,-,-,TRBV4-3,TGCGCCAGCAGCCAAGACGGCGGTGCCTACGAGCAGTACTTC,CASSQDGGAYEQYF
TRBJ1-6,TRBD1,-,TRBV5-4,TGTGCCAGCAGCAACAGGGGGCTGAATTCACCCCTCCACTTT,CASSNRGLNSPLHF
TRBJ1-5,-,once,TRBV12-5,TGTGCTAGTGGTTTGGGGGGACTGAACAATCAGCCCCAGCATTTT,CASGLGGLNNQPQHF
TRBJ2-7,-,-,TRBV12-5,TGTGCTAGTGTAAGGAGGGGTGAGCAGTACTTC,CASVRRGEQYF
TRBJ1-1,-,few,TRBV27,TGTGCCAGCAGTTTAACGCCCCGGGGTACTGAAGCTTTCTTT,CASSLTPRGTEAFF
TRBJ1-5,TRBD1,-,TRBV19,TGTGCCAGTAGTATTAGGGACAGGGGGGATGGCAATCAGCCCCAGCATTTT,CASSIRDRGDGNQPQHF
TRBJ1-5,-,-,TRBV5-8,TGTGCCAGCAGCCCTAGGGGCAGATTATATAGCAATCAGCCCCAGCATTTT,CASSPRGRLYSNQPQHF
TRBJ1-2,-,-,TRBV21-1,TGTGCCAGCAGCAAAGAAGGCGGTTCTAACTATGGCTACACCTTC,CASSKEGGSNYGYTF
TRBJ2-7,TRBD2,-,TRBV6-1,TGTGCCAGCAGTTTTAAGCGGGACCATTCCTACGAGCAGTACTTC,CASSFKRDHSYEQYF
TRBJ1-6,TRBD1,-,TRBV7-8,TGTGCCAGCAGCCTACACAGGGGAAATAATTCACCCCTCCACTTT,CASSLHRGNNSPLHF
TRBJ1-5,-,-,TRBV5-5,TGTGCCAGCAGCTTGGAGCAGGATAGCAATCAGCCCCAGCATTTT,CASSLEQDSNQPQHF
TRBJ1-5,-,-,TRBV28,TGTGCCAGCAATTTAGTCAGGAATCAGCCCCAGCATTTT,CASNLVRNQPQHF
TRBJ2-7,TRBD2,-,TRBV30,TGTGCCTGGAGTTCTAGCGGGAGGATAAACGAGCAGTACTTC,CAWSSSGRINEQYF
TRBJ1-3,TRBD1,-,TRBV27,TGTGCCAGCGGTAAACCCGAACAGGGGGCGGGAAACACCATATATTTT,CASGKPEQGAGNTIYF
TRBJ1-2,TRBD1,-,TRBV15,TGTGCCACCAGCAGAGGTGAAGGACAGGGTTCTTTTAATGGCTACACCTTC,CATSRGEGQGSFNGYTF
TRBJ1-6,-,-,TRBV14,TGTGCCAGCAGCCTGACCCGGGGGTTCCCCTATAATTCACCCCTCCACTTT,CASSLTRGFPYNSPLHF
TRBJ2-4,TRBD1,-,TRBV12-5,TGTGCTAGTGGTTTGGTAGACAGGGGCTCGGCCAAAAACATTCAGTACTTC,CASGLVDRGSAKNIQYF
TRBJ1-1,TRBD1,-,TRBV7-6,TGTGCCAGCAGCTCCCGGATGGCCAGGGGGCGGTTTGATGAAGCTTTCTTT,CASSSRMARGRFDEAFF
TRBJ2-2,TRBD2,-,TRBV4-3,TGCGCCAGCAGCCAAGCGCTAGCGGGGGGGATCGGGGAGCTGTTTTTT,CASSQALAGGIGELFF
TRBJ2-7,-,once,TRBV5-6,TGTGCCAGCAGCTCCCAGAGGGCCCCCTACGAGCAGTACTTC,CASSSQRAPYEQYF
TRBJ1-4,-,few,TRBV19,TGTGCCAGTAGTATTGCCGGGACAAACCGATTCTCGATTTTT,CASSIAGTNRFSIF
TRBJ2-1,TRBD2,-,TRBV25-1,TGTGCCAGCAGTAAGGTGGCGGGGGTTTACAATGAGCAGTTCTTC,CASSKVAGVYNEQFF
TRBJ2-3,TRBD2,-,TRBV7-6,TGTGCCAGCAGCTTAATAAGGCTAGCGGGACCCACAGATACGCAGTATTTT,CASSLIRLAGPTDTQYF
TRBJ2-7,TRBD2,-,TRBV6-1,TGTGCCAGCAGTGAAATCGCATCCGGGACTATCTACGAGCAGTACTTC,CASSEIASGTIYEQYF
TRBJ2-3,TRBD1,-,TRBV30,TGTGCCTGGAGTGCCTTACAGGGGACGCAGTATTTT,CAWSALQGTQYF
TRBJ1-4,TRBD1,-,TRBV28,TGTGCCAGCAGCAAGGACAGGGGTAATGAAAAACTGTTTTTT,CASSKDRGNEKLFF
TRBJ1-1,-,-,TRBV28,TGTGCCAGCAGTATTATTAGAGCCAGGGCTGAAGCTTTCTTT,CASSIIRARAEAFF